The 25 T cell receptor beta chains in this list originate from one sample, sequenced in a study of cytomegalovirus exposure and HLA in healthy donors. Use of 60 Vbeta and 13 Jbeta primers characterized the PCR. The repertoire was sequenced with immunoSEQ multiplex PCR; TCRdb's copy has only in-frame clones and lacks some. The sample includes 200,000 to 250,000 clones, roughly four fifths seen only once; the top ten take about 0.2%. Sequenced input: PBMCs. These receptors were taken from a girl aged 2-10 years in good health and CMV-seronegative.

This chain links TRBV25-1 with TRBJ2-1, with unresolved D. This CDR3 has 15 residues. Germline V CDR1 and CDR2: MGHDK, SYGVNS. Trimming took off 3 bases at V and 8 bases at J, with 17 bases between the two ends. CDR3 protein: CASSDPARLLDEQFF. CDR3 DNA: TGTGCCAGCAGTGACCCCGCCCGCCTACTGGATGAGCAGTTCTTC.

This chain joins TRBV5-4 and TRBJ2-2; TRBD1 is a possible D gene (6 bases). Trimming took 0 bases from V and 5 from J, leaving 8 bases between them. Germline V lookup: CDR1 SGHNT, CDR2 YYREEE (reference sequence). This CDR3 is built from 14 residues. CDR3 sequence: CASSLETGTGELFF. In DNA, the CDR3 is TGTGCCAGCAGCTTGGAGACAGGAACCGGGGAGCTGTTTTTT.

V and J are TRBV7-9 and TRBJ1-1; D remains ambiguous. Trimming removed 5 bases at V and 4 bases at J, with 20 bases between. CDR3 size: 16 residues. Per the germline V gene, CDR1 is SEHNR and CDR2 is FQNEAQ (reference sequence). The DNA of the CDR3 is TGTGCCAGCAGCCCAAGTTTGAGGAGGGAATCCACTGAAGCTTTCTTT. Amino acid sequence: CASSPSLRRESTEAFF.

The CDR3 here is CASSLRGRDGYTF. The CDR3 DNA is TGTGCCAGCAGCTTGCGAGGGAGGGATGGCTACACCTTC. The chain couples TRBV7-2 to TRBJ1-2, with D uncertain. This CDR3 has 13 amino acids. CDR1 and CDR2 from the germline V gene are SGHTA and FQGNSA. Trimming stripped 3 bases from V and 6 bases from J, with 11 bases between.

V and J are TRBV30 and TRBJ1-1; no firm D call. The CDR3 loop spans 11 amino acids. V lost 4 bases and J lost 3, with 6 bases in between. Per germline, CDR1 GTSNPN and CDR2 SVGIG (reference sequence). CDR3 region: CAWMRDTEAFF. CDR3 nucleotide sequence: TGTGCCTGGATGCGCGACACTGAAGCTTTCTTT.

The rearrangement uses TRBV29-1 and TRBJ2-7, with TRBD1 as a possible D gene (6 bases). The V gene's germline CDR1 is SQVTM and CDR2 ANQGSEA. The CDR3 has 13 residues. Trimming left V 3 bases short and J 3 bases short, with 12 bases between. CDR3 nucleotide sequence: TGCAGCGTTGACGGACAGCAAGGCTACGAGCAGTACTTC. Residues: CSVDGQQGYEQYF.

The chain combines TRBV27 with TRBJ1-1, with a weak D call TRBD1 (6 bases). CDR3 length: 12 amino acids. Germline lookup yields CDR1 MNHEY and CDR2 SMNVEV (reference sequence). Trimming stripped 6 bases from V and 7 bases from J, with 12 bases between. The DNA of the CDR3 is TGTGCCAGCAGCGACAGGACCGGTGAAGCTTTCTTT. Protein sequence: CASSDRTGEAFF.

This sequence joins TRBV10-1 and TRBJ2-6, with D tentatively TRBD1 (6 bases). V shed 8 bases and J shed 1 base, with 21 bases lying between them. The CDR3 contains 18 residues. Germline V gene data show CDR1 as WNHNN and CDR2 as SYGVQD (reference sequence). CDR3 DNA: TGCGCCAGCCACCTTCGACAGGCGGGTTTATCTGGGGCCAACGTCCTGACTTTC. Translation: CASHLRQAGLSGANVLTF.

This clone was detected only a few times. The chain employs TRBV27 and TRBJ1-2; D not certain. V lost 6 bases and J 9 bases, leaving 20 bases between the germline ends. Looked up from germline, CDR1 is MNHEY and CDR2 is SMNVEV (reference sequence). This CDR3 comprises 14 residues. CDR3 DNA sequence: TGTGCCAGCAGGTTCCTTTCGGGAGAGGCGAGCTACACCTTC. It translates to CASRFLSGEASYTF.

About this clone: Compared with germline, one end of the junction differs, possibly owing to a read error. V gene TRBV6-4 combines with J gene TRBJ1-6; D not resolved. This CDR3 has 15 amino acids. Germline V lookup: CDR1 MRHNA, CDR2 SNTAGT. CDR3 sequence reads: CASSESAVGNAPLHF. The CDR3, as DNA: TGTGCCAGCAGTGAATCGGCGGTTGGTAATGCACCCCTCCACTTT.

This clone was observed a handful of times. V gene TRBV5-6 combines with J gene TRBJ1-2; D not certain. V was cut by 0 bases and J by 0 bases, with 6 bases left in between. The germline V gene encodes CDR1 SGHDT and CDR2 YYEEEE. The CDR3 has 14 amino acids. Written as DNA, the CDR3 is TGTGCCAGCAGCTTGGGGGGAGCTAACTATGGCTACACCTTC. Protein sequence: CASSLGGANYGYTF.

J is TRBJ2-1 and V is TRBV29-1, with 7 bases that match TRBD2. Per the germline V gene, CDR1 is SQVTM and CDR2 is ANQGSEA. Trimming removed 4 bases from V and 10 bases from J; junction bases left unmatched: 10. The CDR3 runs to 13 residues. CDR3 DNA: TGCAGCGTTGGTGGCGGGAGTGGGTTGGAGCAGTTCTTC. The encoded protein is CSVGGGSGLEQFF.

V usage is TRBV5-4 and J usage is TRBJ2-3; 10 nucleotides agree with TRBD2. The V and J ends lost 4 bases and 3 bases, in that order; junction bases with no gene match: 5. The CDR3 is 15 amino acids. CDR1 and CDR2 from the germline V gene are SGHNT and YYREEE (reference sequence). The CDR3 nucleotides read TGTGCCAGCAGCCCCAGCGGGGGGGTTACAGATACGCAGTATTTT. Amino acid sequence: CASSPSGGVTDTQYF.

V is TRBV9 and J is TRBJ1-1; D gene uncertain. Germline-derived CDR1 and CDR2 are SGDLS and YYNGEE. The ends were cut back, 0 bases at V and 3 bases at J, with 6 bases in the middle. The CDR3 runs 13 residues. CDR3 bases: TGTGCCAGCAGCGTAGGTTCGTACACTGAAGCTTTCTTT. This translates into CASSVGSYTEAFF.

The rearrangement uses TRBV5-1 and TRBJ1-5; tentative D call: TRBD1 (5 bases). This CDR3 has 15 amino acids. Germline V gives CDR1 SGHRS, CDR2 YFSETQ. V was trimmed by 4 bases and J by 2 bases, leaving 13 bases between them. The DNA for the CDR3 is TGCGCCAGCAGCCCAACAGGAGTGGGCAATCAGCCCCAGCATTTT. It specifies CASSPTGVGNQPQHF.

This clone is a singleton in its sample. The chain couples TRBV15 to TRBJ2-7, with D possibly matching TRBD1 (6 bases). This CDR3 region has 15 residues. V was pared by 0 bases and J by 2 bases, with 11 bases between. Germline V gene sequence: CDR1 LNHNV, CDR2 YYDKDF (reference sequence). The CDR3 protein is CATSRERYRAYEQYF. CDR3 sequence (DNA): TGTGCCACCAGCAGAGAACGGTACAGGGCCTACGAGCAGTACTTC.

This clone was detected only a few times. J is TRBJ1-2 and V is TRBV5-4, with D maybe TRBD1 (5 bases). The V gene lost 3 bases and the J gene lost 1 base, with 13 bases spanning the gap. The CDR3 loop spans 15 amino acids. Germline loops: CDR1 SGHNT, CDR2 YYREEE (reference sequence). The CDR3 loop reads CASSSVSGVNYGYTF. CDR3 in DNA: TGTGCCAGCAGCTCGGTCTCGGGGGTTAACTATGGCTACACCTTC.

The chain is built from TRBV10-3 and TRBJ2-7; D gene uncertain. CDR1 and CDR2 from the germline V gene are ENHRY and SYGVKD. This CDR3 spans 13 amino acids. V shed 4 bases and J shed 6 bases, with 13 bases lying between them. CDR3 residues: CAISGLEMGEQYF. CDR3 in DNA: TGTGCCATCAGTGGCCTAGAAATGGGCGAGCAGTACTTC.

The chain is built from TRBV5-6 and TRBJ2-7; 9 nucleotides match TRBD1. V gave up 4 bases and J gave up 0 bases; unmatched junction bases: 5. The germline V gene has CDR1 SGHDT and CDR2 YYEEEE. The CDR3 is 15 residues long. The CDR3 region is CASSPTGGTSYEQYF. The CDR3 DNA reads TGTGCCAGCAGCCCGACAGGGGGGACCTCCTACGAGCAGTACTTC.

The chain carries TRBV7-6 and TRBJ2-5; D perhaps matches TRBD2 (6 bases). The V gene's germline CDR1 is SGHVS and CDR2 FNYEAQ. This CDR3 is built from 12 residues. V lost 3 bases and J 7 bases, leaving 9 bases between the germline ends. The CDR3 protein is CASSFGGRTQYF. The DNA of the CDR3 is TGTGCCAGCAGCTTTGGGGGGAGGACCCAGTACTTC.

Written as DNA, the CDR3 is TGTGCCAGCAGCGTAGGGACAGGGAACACTGAAGCTTTCTTT. Its protein product is CASSVGTGNTEAFF. V usage is TRBV9 and J usage is TRBJ1-1, with 7 bases fitting TRBD1. J lost 1 base, V lost 0 bases, and 0 bases had no gene match. The CDR3 runs 14 residues. Germline V gene lookup returns CDR1 SGDLS and CDR2 YYNGEE.

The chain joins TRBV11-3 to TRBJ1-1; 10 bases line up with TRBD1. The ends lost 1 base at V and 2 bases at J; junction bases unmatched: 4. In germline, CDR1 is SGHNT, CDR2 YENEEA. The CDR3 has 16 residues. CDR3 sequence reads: CASSLGGTGANTEAFF. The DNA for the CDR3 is TGTGCCAGCAGCTTAGGCGGGACAGGGGCAAACACTGAAGCTTTCTTT.

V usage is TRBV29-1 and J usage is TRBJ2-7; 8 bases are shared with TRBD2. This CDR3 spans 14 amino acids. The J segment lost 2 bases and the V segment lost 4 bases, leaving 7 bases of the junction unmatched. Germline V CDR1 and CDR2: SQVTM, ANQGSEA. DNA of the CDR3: TGCAGCGTTGGAGAGGGACTAGTAACCTACGAGCAGTACTTC. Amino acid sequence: CSVGEGLVTYEQYF.

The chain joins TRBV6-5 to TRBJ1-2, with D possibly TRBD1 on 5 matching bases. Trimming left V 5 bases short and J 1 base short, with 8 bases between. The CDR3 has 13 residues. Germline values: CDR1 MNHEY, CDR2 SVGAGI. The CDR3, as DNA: TGTGCCAGCAGTCACGACAGTAACTATGGCTACACCTTC. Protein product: CASSHDSNYGYTF.

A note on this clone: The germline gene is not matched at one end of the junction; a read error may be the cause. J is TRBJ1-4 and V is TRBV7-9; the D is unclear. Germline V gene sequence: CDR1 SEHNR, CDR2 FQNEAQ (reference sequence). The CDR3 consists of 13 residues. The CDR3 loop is CSSSFRGNEKLFF. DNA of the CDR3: TGTTCCAGCAGCTTCCGGGGTAATGAAAAACTGTTTTTT. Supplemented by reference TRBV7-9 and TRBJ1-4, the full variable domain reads DTGVSQNPRHKITKRGQNVTFRCDPISEHNRLYWYRQTLGQGPEFLTYFQNEAQLEKSRLLSDRFSAERPKGSFSTLEIQRTEQGDSAMYLCSSSFRGNEKLFFGSGTQLSVL.